Sequencing of this T cell receptor beta chain was carried out in a study of Ad26.COV2.S vaccination and SARS-CoV-2 variants. CDR1 MDHEN and CDR2 SYDVKM come from the germline V gene. The CDR3 has 14 residues. V lost 2 bases and J 0 bases, leaving 7 bases between the germline ends. Profiled with immunoSEQ multiplex PCR; TCRdb holds only in-frame clones, not every one. This sample has 400,000 to 500,000 clones, with roughly 90% found just once. Treatment specified: about 20 received Ad26.COV2.S at low or high dose, single or two shots; about 5 received placebo; per-sample allocation not given. After the first vaccine or placebo injection, samples were drawn on day 63. Study conclusions and caveats: Vaccinees displayed broader spike-specific TCR repertoires than placebo recipients.

Of note for this clone: Its antigen is unknown.

Sequencing used peripheral blood, obtained in a trial of Ad26.COV2.S vaccine versus placebo. The TCR originated in a person aged 18-65 years who received the Ad26.COV2.S COVID-19 vaccine or a placebo. This sequence joins TRBV28 and TRBJ1-1; D is unclear. This CDR3 is CASSLGVMNTEAFF. CDR3 bases: TGTGCCAGCAGTTTAGGGGTCATGAACACTGAAGCTTTCTTT. The full variable domain, completed using reference TRBV28 and TRBJ1-1, is DVKVTQSSRYLVKRTGEKVFLECVQDMDHENMFWYRQDPGLGLRLIYFSYDVKMKEKGDIPEGYSVSREKKERFSLILESASTNQTSMYLCASSLGVMNTEAFFGQGTRLTVV.